The present entry profiles one T cell receptor (beta chain) with its context. Possible read error: a much larger clone is one base away. This sample was taken from a study of blood T cell repertoires in COVID-19. Profiled with immunoSEQ multiplex PCR; TCRdb holds only in-frame clones, not every one. The top ten clones hold approximately 1.2% of a sample with around 78,000 clones, roughly 89% of them seen once. This CDR3 has 14 amino acids. Germline values: CDR1 SGHRS, CDR2 YFSETQ. Trimming stripped 4 bases from V and 1 base from J, with 8 bases between. Sequencing used PBMCs or T cells enriched from blood (not recorded which). The clonotype was recovered from a woman aged 45-59 years with acute COVID-19. V and J are TRBV5-1 and TRBJ2-2, with D maybe TRBD1 (5 bases). The CDR3 sequence: CASSPTVNTGELFF. The CDR3 region has the DNA TGCGCCAGCAGCCCGACAGTGAACACCGGGGAGCTGTTTTTT. The complete variable domain, with remaining parts taken from reference TRBV5-1 and TRBJ2-2, reads KAGVTQTPRYLIKTRGQQVTLSCSPISGHRSVSWYQQTPGQGLQFLFEYFSETQRNKGNFPGRFSGRQFSNSRSEMNVSTLELGDSALYLCASSPTVNTGELFFGEGSRLTVL.